This T cell receptor (beta chain) was sequenced during a study of blood T cells in healthy people across ages. Caucasian, healthy and from Russia, the donors were aged between about 6 and 100. RNA extraction gave at least 5 micrograms of total RNA per sample. Trimming took off 3 bases at V and 8 bases at J, with 33 bases between the two ends. The CDR3 totals 20 residues. Germline CDR1 is SGHDT and CDR2 is YYEEEE. General study results and limits: There were more naive CD4+ cells and higher diversity in long-lived donors than in aged donors.

A sample-barcoded 5' primer and a J-beta primer mix were used in a second PCR of about 7 to 12 cycles. A template-switch adaptor with 12 random nucleotides tagged each cDNA molecule. One entry per CDR3 protein results from TCRdb running MiXCR on the 5' RACE reads. The table lists about 780,000 distinct CDR3 sequences, around half of them singletons, with 15% to 20% in the top ten. On this clonotype: Its antigen is not identified.

This rearrangement joins TRBV5-6 to TRBJ2-1, with D possibly TRBD1 on 6 matching bases. The clonotype originates from a man older than 75 in good health. Specimen: blood. Here the CDR3 reads CASSSHFELRQERRDDEQFF. DNA of the CDR3: TGTGCCAGCAGCTCACACTTTGAATTAAGACAGGAGAGAAGGGACGATGAGCAGTTCTTC.